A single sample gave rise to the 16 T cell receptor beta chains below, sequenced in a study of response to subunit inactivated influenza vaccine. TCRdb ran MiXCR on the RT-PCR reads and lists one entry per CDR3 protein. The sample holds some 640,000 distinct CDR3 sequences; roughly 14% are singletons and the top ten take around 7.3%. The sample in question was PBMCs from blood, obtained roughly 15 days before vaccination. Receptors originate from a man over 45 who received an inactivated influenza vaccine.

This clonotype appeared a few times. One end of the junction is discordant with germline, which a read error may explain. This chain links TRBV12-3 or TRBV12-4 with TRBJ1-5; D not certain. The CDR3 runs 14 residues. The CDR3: CASTLSYSNQPQHF. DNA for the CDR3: TGTGCCAGCACTTTATCATATAGCAATCAGCCCCAGCATTTT.

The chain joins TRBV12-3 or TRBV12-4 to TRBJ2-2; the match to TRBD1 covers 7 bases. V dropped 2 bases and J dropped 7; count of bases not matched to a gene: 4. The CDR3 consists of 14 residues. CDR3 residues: CASSLPTGVGELFF. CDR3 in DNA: TGTGCCAGCAGTTTACCAACAGGGGTCGGGGAGCTGTTTTTT.

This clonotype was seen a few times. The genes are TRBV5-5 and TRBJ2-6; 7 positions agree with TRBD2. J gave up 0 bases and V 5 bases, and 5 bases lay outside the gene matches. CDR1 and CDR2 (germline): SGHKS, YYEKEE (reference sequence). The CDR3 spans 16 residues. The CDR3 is CASRTGTNSGANVLTF. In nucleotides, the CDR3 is TGTGCCAGCAGAACCGGGACTAACTCTGGGGCCAACGTCCTGACTTTC.

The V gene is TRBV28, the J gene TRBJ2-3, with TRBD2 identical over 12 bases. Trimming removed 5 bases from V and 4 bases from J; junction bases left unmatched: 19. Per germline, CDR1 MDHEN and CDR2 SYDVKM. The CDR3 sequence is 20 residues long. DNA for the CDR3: TGTGCCAGCAGTCTACCCCCGACGGGGACTAGCGGGTCCGTGGCAGATACGCAGTATTTT. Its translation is CASSLPPTGTSGSVADTQYF.

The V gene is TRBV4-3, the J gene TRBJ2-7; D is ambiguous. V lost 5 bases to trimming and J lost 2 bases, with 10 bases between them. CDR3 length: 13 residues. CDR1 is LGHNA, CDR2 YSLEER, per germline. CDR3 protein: CASSRPKAYEQYF. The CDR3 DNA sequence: TGCGCCAGCAGCAGACCGAAGGCCTACGAGCAGTACTTC.

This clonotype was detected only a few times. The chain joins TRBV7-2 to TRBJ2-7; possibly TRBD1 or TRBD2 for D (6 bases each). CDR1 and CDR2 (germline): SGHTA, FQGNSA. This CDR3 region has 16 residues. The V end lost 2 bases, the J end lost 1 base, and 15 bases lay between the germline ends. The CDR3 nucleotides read TGTGCCAGCAGCTTATGGGGGGCGGCCACGTCCTACGAGCAGTACTTC. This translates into CASSLWGAATSYEQYF. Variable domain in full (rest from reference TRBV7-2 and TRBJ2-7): GAGVSQSPSNKVTEKGKDVELRCDPISGHTALYWYRQSLGQGLEFLIYFQGNSAPDKSGLPSDRFSAERTGGSVSTLTIQRTQQEDSAVYLCASSLWGAATSYEQYFGPGTRLTVT.

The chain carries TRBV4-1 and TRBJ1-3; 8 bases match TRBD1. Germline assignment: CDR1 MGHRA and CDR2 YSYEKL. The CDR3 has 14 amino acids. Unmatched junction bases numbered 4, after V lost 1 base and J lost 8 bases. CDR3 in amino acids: CASSQVQGEHTIYF. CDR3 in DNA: TGCGCCAGCAGCCAAGTACAGGGGGAACACACCATATATTTT.

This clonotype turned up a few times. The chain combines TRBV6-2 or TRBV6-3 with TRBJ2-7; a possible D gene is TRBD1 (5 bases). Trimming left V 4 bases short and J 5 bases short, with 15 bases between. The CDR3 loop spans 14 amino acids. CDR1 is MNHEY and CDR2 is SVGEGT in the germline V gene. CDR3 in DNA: TGTGCCAGCAGTTTCCTACCAGGGATGGACGAGCAGTACTTC. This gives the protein CASSFLPGMDEQYF.

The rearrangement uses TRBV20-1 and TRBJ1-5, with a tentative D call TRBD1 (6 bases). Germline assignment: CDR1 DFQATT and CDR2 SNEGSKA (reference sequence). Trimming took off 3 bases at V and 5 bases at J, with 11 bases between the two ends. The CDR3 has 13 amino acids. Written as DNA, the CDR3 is TGCAGTGCTAGTATACAGGGACATCAGCCCCAGCATTTT. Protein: CSASIQGHQPQHF.

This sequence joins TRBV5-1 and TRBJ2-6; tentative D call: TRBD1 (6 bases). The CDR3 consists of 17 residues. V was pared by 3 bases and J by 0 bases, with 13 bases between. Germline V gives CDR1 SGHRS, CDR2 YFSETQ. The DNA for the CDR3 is TGCGCCAGCAGCTCCCCGGACAGTTACTCTGGGGCCAACGTCCTGACTTTC. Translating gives CASSSPDSYSGANVLTF.

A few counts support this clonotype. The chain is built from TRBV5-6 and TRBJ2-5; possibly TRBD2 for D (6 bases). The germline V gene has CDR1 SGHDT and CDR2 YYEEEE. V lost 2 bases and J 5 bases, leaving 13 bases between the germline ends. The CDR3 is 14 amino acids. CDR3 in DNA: TGTGCCAGCAGCTTAACGGGAGTCGTGGAGACCCAGTACTTC. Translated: CASSLTGVVETQYF. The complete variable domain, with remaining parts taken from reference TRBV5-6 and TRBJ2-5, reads DAGVTQSPTHLIKTRGQQVTLRCSPKSGHDTVSWYQQALGQGPQFIFQYYEEEERQRGNFPDRFSGHQFPNYSSELNVNALLLGDSALYLCASSLTGVVETQYFGPGTRLLVL.

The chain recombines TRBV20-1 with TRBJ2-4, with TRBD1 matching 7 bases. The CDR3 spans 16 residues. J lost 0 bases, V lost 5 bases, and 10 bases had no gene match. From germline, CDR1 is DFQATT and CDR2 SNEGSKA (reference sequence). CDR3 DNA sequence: TGCAGTGCTTTCCCCCCCGGGACAGTAGCCAAAAACATTCAGTACTTC. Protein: CSAFPPGTVAKNIQYF.

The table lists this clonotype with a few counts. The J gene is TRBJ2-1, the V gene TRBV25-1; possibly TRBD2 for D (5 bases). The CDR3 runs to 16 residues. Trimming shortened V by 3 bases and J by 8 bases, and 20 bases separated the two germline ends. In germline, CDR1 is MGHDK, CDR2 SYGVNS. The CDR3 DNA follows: TGTGCCAGCAGTGATCCTCGACTATCGCCCCCGTATGAGCAGTTCTTC. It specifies CASSDPRLSPPYEQFF.

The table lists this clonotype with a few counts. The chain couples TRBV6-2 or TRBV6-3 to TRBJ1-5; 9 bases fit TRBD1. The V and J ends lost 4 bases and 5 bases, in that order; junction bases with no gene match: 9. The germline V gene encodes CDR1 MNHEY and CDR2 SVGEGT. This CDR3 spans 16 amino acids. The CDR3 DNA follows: TGTGCCAGCAGTTTCCACGCCGGGACAGGGTATCAGCCCCAGCATTTT. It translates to CASSFHAGTGYQPQHF.

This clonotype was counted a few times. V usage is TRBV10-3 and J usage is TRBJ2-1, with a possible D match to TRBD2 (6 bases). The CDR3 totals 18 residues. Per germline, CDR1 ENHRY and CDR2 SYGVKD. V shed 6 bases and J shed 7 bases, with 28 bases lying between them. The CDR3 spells CAISNVRGERYSRNEQFF. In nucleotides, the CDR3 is TGTGCCATCAGCAACGTACGCGGGGAAAGGTATTCGAGAAATGAGCAGTTCTTC.

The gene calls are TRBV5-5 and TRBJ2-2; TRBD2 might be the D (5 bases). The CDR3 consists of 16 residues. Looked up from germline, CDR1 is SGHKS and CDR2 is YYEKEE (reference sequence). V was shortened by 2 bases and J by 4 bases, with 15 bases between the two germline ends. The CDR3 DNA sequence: TGTGCCAGCAGCTTTAATATGATCGGGGTCACCGGGGAGCTGTTTTTT. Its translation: CASSFNMIGVTGELFF.